What follows are 5 T cell receptor beta chains derived from one specimen sequenced in a study of high-grade serous ovarian cancer treatment subgroups (dated by TCRdb to 2020 to 2023). Tumor samples were obtained before definitive surgery or chemotherapy. Libraries were built with the immunoSEQ multiplex PCR assay. Not all clones reach the TCRdb copy of this immuneACCESS table, which keeps in-frame sequences only. Checked studies attribute under half of the gap to unresolved V genes and leave the rest unexplained. The sample yields 12,000 to 15,000 clones; about 90% were counted once. Over 5.5% of the sample comes from the top ten. The sample taken for sequencing was tumor tissue. These receptors came from a human donor with high-grade serous ovarian cancer.

This clone has a single count. J is TRBJ2-1 and V is TRBV2, with 9 bases identical to TRBD2. Per germline, CDR1 SNHLY and CDR2 FYNNEI. CDR3 length: 16 residues. The trim removed 1 base at V and 9 bases at J, leaving 10 bases unmatched. The CDR3 sequence is CASSEGRASGAREQFF. The DNA for the CDR3 is TGTGCCAGCAGTGAAGGAAGAGCTAGCGGGGCCCGTGAGCAGTTCTTC.

This rearrangement joins TRBV5-4 to TRBJ2-1; D tentatively reads TRBD1 or TRBD2 (5 bases each). The CDR3 covers 13 residues. Germline V gene data show CDR1 as SGHNT and CDR2 as YYREEE (reference sequence). Trimming cost V 5 bases and J 5 bases, with 11 bases left between them. In DNA, the CDR3 is TGTGCCAGCAGTTCAGGGAGAAACAATGAGCAGTTCTTC. This codes for CASSSGRNNEQFF.

V gene TRBV27 combines with J gene TRBJ2-7, with TRBD2 matching 7 bases. The CDR3 spans 15 residues. The V segment lost 3 bases and the J segment 6 bases; nucleotides outside the gene matches: 11. Germline V gene data show CDR1 as MNHEY and CDR2 as SMNVEV (reference sequence). The CDR3 sequence is CASSFSGTTLGEQYF. DNA for the CDR3: TGTGCCAGCAGTTTCTCCGGGACTACCCTAGGCGAGCAGTACTTC.

CDR3 loop: CASSRRQDRRTWGKPQHF. The CDR3 DNA is TGCGCCAGCAGTCGGAGGCAGGACCGACGGACTTGGGGCAAGCCCCAGCATTTT. V usage is TRBV10-1 and J usage is TRBJ1-5; D may be TRBD1 (5 bases). The CDR3 length is 18 residues. CDR1 WNHNN and CDR2 SYGVQD come from the germline V gene (reference sequence). V was trimmed by 5 bases and J by 8 bases, leaving 28 bases between them.

V and J are TRBV9 and TRBJ2-3; 8 positions match TRBD1. Germline assignment: CDR1 SGDLS and CDR2 YYNGEE. This CDR3 region has 15 residues. V shed 4 bases, J shed 0 bases, and the junction held 4 bases outside the gene matches. This CDR3 is CASSLWTGSTDTQYF. The CDR3 DNA follows: TGTGCCAGCAGCCTATGGACAGGGAGCACAGATACGCAGTATTTT.